A single sample gave rise to the 18 T cell receptor beta chains below, sequenced in a study of blood T cells in healthy people across ages. With a J-beta primer mix and a sample-barcoded 5' primer, a second PCR ran about 7 to 12 cycles. TCRdb independently ran MiXCR on the 5' RACE reads; one entry per CDR3 protein. The sample contains some 670,000 distinct CDR3 sequences, over 40% of which appear only once. The sequencing sample was made of blood. The source of these receptors is a woman older than 75 in good health.

The chain employs TRBV6-2 or TRBV6-3 and TRBJ2-7, with D possibly TRBD1 on 5 matching bases. Trimming pared 0 bases from V and 3 bases from J, leaving 9 bases between. Germline assignment: CDR1 MNHEY and CDR2 SVGEGT. There are 14 residues in the CDR3. The CDR3 reads CASSYSGANYEQYF. The CDR3 nucleotides are TGTGCCAGCAGTTACTCAGGGGCCAACTACGAGCAGTACTTC.

This chain uses TRBV2 with TRBJ2-7, with a possible D match to TRBD2 (6 bases). The length of the CDR3 is 14 residues. Germline loops: CDR1 SNHLY, CDR2 FYNNEI. V lost 7 bases and J lost 0, with 13 bases in between. The CDR3 nucleotides are TGTGCCAGCAATCCGGGACTCGGCTCCTACGAGCAGTACTTC. Encoded protein: CASNPGLGSYEQYF.

There are many counts of this clonotype. The gene calls are TRBV20-1 and TRBJ2-7; 8 bases are a match to TRBD2. CDR1 and CDR2 (germline): DFQATT, SNEGSKA (reference sequence). The CDR3 runs 15 residues. The V and J ends lost 0 bases and 3 bases, in that order; junction bases with no gene match: 7. The CDR3 reads CSARDLTSGNYEQYF. In DNA, the CDR3 is TGCAGTGCTAGAGATCTCACTAGCGGTAACTACGAGCAGTACTTC.

This clonotype was seen only a few times. A read error is possible here, since a much larger clone lies one base away. The gene calls are TRBV10-3 and TRBJ2-7; possibly TRBD1 for D (5 bases). The V gene's germline CDR1 is ENHRY and CDR2 SYGVKD. The length of the CDR3 is 12 residues. CDR3 in amino acids: CPISPTQGEQYF. The CDR3 coding sequence is TGTCCCATCAGTCCCACTCAGGGCGAGCAGTACTTC.

This clonotype has a count of ten or more. This chain links TRBV6-5 with TRBJ2-2; the D gene could be TRBD1 or TRBD2 (5 bases each). This CDR3 has 14 residues. Per the germline V gene, CDR1 is MNHEY and CDR2 is SVGAGI. The V and J ends lost 5 bases and 4 bases respectively, with 11 bases between them. This chain's CDR3 is CASSADGGTGELFF. The CDR3 DNA reads as TGTGCCAGCAGTGCCGATGGGGGCACCGGGGAGCTGTTTTTT.

The gene calls are TRBV2 and TRBJ2-1; D call uncertain. Germline loops: CDR1 SNHLY, CDR2 FYNNEI. The CDR3 has 13 amino acids. V was shortened by 5 bases and J by 12 bases, with 17 bases between the two germline ends. The DNA of the CDR3 is TGTGCCAGCAGTAAGGCTGCGAGAGTGGGGCAGTTCTTC. This encodes CASSKAARVGQFF.

This chain connects TRBV3-1 to TRBJ2-1; D uncertain. V gave up 3 bases and J gave up 5 bases, with 11 bases separating them. Germline V gene data show CDR1 as LGHDT and CDR2 as YNNKEL (reference sequence). The CDR3 is made up of 14 amino acids. The CDR3 spells CASSQGLRDNEQFF. The CDR3 DNA reads as TGTGCCAGCAGCCAGGGCCTCAGAGACAATGAGCAGTTCTTC.

This clonotype was counted at least ten times. The V call is TRBV5-1, the J call TRBJ2-4, with D perhaps being TRBD1 or TRBD2 (5 bases each). Trimming pared 4 bases from V and 13 bases from J, leaving 15 bases between. Germline V lookup: CDR1 SGHRS, CDR2 YFSETQ. The CDR3 contains 12 residues. The CDR3 coding sequence is TGCGCCAGCAGCGCCCATGGGGGAGCACAGTACTTC. As protein: CASSAHGGAQYF.

This sequence joins TRBV7-9 and TRBJ1-6, with 8 bases lining up with TRBD1. Germline V lookup: CDR1 SEHNR, CDR2 FQNEAQ (reference sequence). V dropped 4 bases and J dropped 8; count of bases not matched to a gene: 13. The CDR3 length is 17 residues. The CDR3 DNA reads TGTGCCAGCAGCTCCAAGTCGACAGGGGTGACAGATTCACCCCTCCACTTT. Translating gives CASSSKSTGVTDSPLHF. Filled out from reference TRBV7-9 and TRBJ1-6, the complete variable domain reads DTGVSQNPRHKITKRGQNVTFRCDPISEHNRLYWYRQTLGQGPEFLTYFQNEAQLEKSRLLSDRFSAERPKGSFSTLEIQRTEQGDSAMYLCASSSKSTGVTDSPLHFGNGTRLTVT.

The V gene is TRBV29-1, the J gene TRBJ2-2, with a possible D match to TRBD1 (5 bases). The CDR3 consists of 13 residues. Trimming left V 4 bases short and J 5 bases short, with 11 bases between. Germline-derived CDR1 and CDR2 are SQVTM and ANQGSEA. CDR3 sequence: CSVVSRTTGELFF. The CDR3 coding sequence is TGCAGCGTTGTCTCCCGGACAACCGGGGAGCTGTTTTTT.

This chain uses TRBV5-5 with TRBJ1-2; TRBD1 might be the D (5 bases). Looked up from germline, CDR1 is SGHKS and CDR2 is YYEKEE (reference sequence). V was shortened by 4 bases and J by 7 bases, with 11 bases between the two germline ends. This CDR3 is 12 amino acids long. The CDR3 sequence: CASSGTLGGYTF. The CDR3 bases are TGTGCCAGCAGCGGGACCCTCGGTGGCTACACCTTC. Combining the CDR3 with reference TRBV5-5 and TRBJ1-2 gives the whole variable domain DAGVTQSPTHLIKTRGQQVTLRCSPISGHKSVSWYQQVLGQGPQFIFQYYEKEERGRGNFPDRFSARQFPNYSSELNVNALLLGDSALYLCASSGTLGGYTFGSGTRLTVV.

This chain links TRBV3-1 with TRBJ2-3; perhaps TRBD2 as D (7 bases). The CDR3 sequence is 14 residues long. V was pared by 4 bases and J by 7 bases, with 15 bases between. Germline V lookup: CDR1 LGHDT, CDR2 YNNKEL (reference sequence). The CDR3 nucleotides are TGTGCCAGCAGCCTGAGAGGGGGGGCGAATACGCAGTATTTT. This encodes CASSLRGGANTQYF.

The gene calls are TRBV11-2 and TRBJ1-2, with TRBD1 as a possible D gene (6 bases). The CDR3 is 15 amino acids. Between the trimmed V and J ends, which lost 0 bases and 6 bases, there was a span of 14 bases. CDR1 SGHAT and CDR2 FQNNGV come from the germline V gene. CDR3: CASSLDLAGVDGYTF. DNA for the CDR3: TGTGCCAGCAGCTTAGATCTGGCAGGGGTCGATGGCTACACCTTC.

This rearrangement joins TRBV12-3 or TRBV12-4 to TRBJ2-2, with a weak D call TRBD2 (5 bases). With 10 bases removed from V and 1 base from J, the gap between germline ends came to 13 bases. This CDR3 region has 14 residues. In DNA, the CDR3 is TGTGCCAACCAAGGGAGCAGGAACACCGGGGAGCTGTTTTTT. Residues: CANQGSRNTGELFF.

This chain links TRBV29-1 with TRBJ1-2; D possibly corresponds to TRBD1 (5 bases). The ends were cut back, 1 base at V and 5 bases at J, with 14 bases in the middle. Germline V gene lookup returns CDR1 SQVTM and CDR2 ANQGSEA. There are 14 residues in the CDR3. Here the CDR3 DNA reads TGCAGCGTTGAAGTGGACACCCGGAGGTATGGCTACACCTTC. As protein: CSVEVDTRRYGYTF.

The CDR3 coding sequence is TGTGCCAGCAGCCAATCGCGGGGGGGAAGCACAGATACGCAGTATTTT. As protein: CASSQSRGGSTDTQYF. The rearrangement uses TRBV3-1 and TRBJ2-3, with 9 bases aligning to TRBD2. The V segment lost 2 bases and the J segment 0 bases; nucleotides outside the gene matches: 3. This CDR3 region has 16 residues. The germline gives CDR1 LGHDT, CDR2 YNNKEL (reference sequence).

In this sample, this clonotype turned up many times. This chain links TRBV25-1 with TRBJ2-5; D remains unclear. CDR1 is MGHDK and CDR2 is SYGVNS in the germline V gene. The CDR3 is made up of 13 amino acids. The ends were cut back, 3 bases at V and 1 base at J, with 6 bases in the middle. CDR3 nucleotide sequence: TGTGCCAGCAGTGACGGCGGCCAAGAGACCCAGTACTTC. It translates to CASSDGGQETQYF.

Of note for this clonotype: This may be a read error: a much more frequent sequence differs by one nucleotide. The chain carries TRBV6-4 and TRBJ2-5, with 7 nucleotides matching TRBD1. With V trimmed by 5 bases and J by 11 bases, 17 bases remained unmatched. The germline V gene encodes CDR1 MRHNA and CDR2 SNTAGT. The CDR3 sequence is 15 residues long. The CDR3 DNA sequence: TGTGCCAGCAGTCAGGGGGACCTTTCTTACAATGAGCAGTACTTC. Translation gives CASSQGDLSYNEQYF.